A selection of T cell receptor beta chains follows, all from one sample in a study of T cell responses to AZD1222 COVID-19 vaccine. Sequenced by immunoSEQ multiplex PCR; TCRdb stores in-frame clones only, minus some. In the table there are around 100,000 clones, 87% of which are singletons. The sequencing used peripheral blood, collected on day 0 of MenACWY control vaccination. The source is an adult in good health. Both conserved end residues are part of each CDR3. D genes are given only for firm matches. The size of a clone is reported for some rows only, either as once, few or many, or as a class for expanded clones.

d_call	v_call	clone_size	j_call	cdr3_aa	cdr3_nt
-	TRBV6-1	few	TRBJ2-4	CASSEGGIQYF	TGTGCCAGCAGTGAAGGTGGCATTCAGTACTTC
-	TRBV2	-	TRBJ2-3	CASGRNRVTDTQYF	TGTGCCAGCGGTAGGAACAGGGTCACAGATACGCAGTATTTT
-	TRBV7-8	-	TRBJ2-7	CASSRGRGVPYEQYF	TGTGCCAGCAGCCGGGGTAGGGGGGTCCCCTACGAGCAGTACTTC
-	TRBV18	-	TRBJ2-1	CASSPISDNNEQFF	TGTGCCAGCTCACCAATTAGCGATAACAATGAGCAGTTCTTC
-	TRBV18	-	TRBJ1-2	CASSPPGLANYGYTF	TGTGCCAGCTCACCACCAGGTTTAGCTAACTATGGCTACACCTTC
-	TRBV6-2/TRBV6-3	-	TRBJ1-1	CASSYSVNTEAFF	TGTGCCAGCAGTTATTCGGTTAACACTGAAGCTTTCTTT
-	TRBV3-1/TRBV3-2	few	TRBJ2-7	CASAEQGGSYEQYF	TGTGCCAGCGCCGAACAGGGCGGGTCCTACGAGCAGTACTTC
TRBD1	TRBV11-2	once	TRBJ2-5	CASGLQGARETQYF	TGTGCCAGCGGACTCCAGGGGGCGAGGGAGACCCAGTACTTC
TRBD1	TRBV5-6	-	TRBJ1-1	CASSEGTGRTEAFF	TGTGCCAGCAGCGAAGGGACAGGGAGGACTGAAGCTTTCTTT
-	TRBV18	-	TRBJ1-3	CASSPRPGEDTIYF	TGTGCCAGCTCACCACGACCCGGCGAGGACACCATATATTTT
TRBD2	TRBV30	-	TRBJ2-1	CAWSILAGGYNEQFF	TGTGCCTGGTCTATCCTAGCGGGCGGCTACAATGAGCAGTTCTTC
TRBD2	TRBV7-9	-	TRBJ2-3	CASSVSSGNTDTQYF	TGTGCCAGCAGCGTGTCTAGCGGTAACACAGATACGCAGTATTTT
TRBD1	TRBV5-6	few	TRBJ1-4	CASSLTRQGATNEKLFF	TGTGCCAGCAGCTTGACTAGACAGGGGGCAACTAATGAAAAACTGTTTTTT
-	TRBV19	once	TRBJ1-5	CASRKQINQPQHF	TGTGCCAGTAGGAAACAGATTAATCAGCCCCAGCATTTT
TRBD2	TRBV4-3	few	TRBJ2-4	CASSQDTSGIFIAKNIQYF	TGCGCCAGCAGCCAAGATACTAGCGGGATTTTTATAGCCAAAAACATTCAGTACTTC
-	TRBV19	-	TRBJ1-5	CASSSRGANQPQHF	TGTGCCAGTAGCTCGAGGGGGGCAAATCAGCCCCAGCATTTT
-	TRBV11-2	-	TRBJ1-5	CASSSRSRFYQPQHF	TGTGCCAGCAGCTCAAGGAGTAGGTTTTATCAGCCCCAGCATTTT
-	TRBV19	few	TRBJ1-5	CASSTAGAGAQPQHF	TGTGCCAGTAGTACGGCGGGAGCCGGGGCTCAGCCCCAGCATTTT
-	TRBV6-1	-	TRBJ1-2	CASSEGGEGYTF	TGTGCCAGCAGTGAAGGGGGCGAAGGCTACACCTTC
-	TRBV6-2/TRBV6-3	-	TRBJ1-1	CASSYSGQGRTEAFF	TGTGCCAGCAGTTACTCCGGGCAGGGGAGAACTGAAGCTTTCTTT
-	TRBV6-4	-	TRBJ2-3	CASSGGSGDTQYF	TGTGCCAGCAGTGGGGGTAGCGGAGATACGCAGTATTTT
-	TRBV19	-	TRBJ2-3	CASSHGGGTDTQYF	TGTGCCAGTAGTCATGGCGGGGGCACAGATACGCAGTATTTT
TRBD1	TRBV6-1	-	TRBJ1-3	CASSEQGAGNTIYF	TGTGCCAGCAGTGAACAGGGGGCTGGAAACACCATATATTTT